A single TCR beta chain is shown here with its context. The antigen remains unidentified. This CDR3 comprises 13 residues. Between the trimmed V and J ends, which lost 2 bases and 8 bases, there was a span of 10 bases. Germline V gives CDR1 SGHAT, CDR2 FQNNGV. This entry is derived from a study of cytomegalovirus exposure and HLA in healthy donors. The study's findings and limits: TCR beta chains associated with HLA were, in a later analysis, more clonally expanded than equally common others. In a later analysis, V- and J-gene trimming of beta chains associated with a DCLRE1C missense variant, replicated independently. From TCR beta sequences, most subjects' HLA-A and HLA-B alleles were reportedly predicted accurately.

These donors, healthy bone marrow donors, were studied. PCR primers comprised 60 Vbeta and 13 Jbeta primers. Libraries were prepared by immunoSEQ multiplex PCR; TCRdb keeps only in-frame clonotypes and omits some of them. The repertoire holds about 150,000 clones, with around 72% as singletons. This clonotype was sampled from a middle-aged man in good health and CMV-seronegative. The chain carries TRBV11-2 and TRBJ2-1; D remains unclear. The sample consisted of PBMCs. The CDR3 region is CASSLSGRDEQFF. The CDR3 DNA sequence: TGTGCCAGCAGCTTATCTGGCCGGGATGAGCAGTTCTTC. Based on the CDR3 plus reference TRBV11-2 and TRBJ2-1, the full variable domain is EAGVAQSPRYKIIEKRQSVAFWCNPISGHATLYWYQQILGQGPKLLIQFQNNGVVDDSQLPKDRFSAERLKGVDSTLKIQPAKLEDSAVYLCASSLSGRDEQFFGPGTRLTVL.